Reported below is one T cell receptor beta chain. This receptor's antigen is unknown. Receptor libraries were prepared by 5' RACE. The input for every TCR library was around 4,000 ng of total RNA. cDNA was synthesized with SMARTScribe reverse transcriptase in eight separate reactions per sample. During cDNA synthesis, template switching introduced unique molecular identifiers that contained a 6-nucleotide sample barcode. TCRalpha and TCRbeta cDNA was amplified by two nested PCRs of around 16 and 10 cycles, with bead purification after each PCR. Before amplification, the cDNA was treated with uracil DNA-glycosylase and purified using the QIAquick PCR purification kit. In the second PCR, Illumina TruSeq-compatible adapters and sample-specific barcodes were added. TapeStation and Qubit were used to check library quality and concentration, and around 4.7 ng of each library was pooled. The pooled libraries were sequenced with 2 x 100 bp reads and custom sequencing primers on an Illumina HiSeq2500 single-index Rapid Run. Per the original workflow: MiGEC version 1.2.6 was used for UMI-based consensus assembly, which corrected PCR and sequencing errors. MiXCR version 2.1.1 was used to carry out V(D)J alignment, clonotype assembly and CDR3 extraction. To normalise gene usage, clonotype sharing and MAIT/NKT TCR abundance, the analysis used the top 1000, 10 000 and 20 000 clonotypes per sample. After downsampling to 27 000 UMIs, diversity was calculated as the inverse Simpson index using the vegan R package. Paired Mann-Whitney U tests on discordant twin pairs were used, with Benjamini-Hochberg multiple-testing correction. After TCRdb reprocessed the reads, each CDR3 protein sequence was kept as one row, without DNA. The V and J calls here are based on TCRdb, not the publication. The table for this sample records 440,000 or so distinct CDR3 sequences. The top ten clonotypes cover more than 2% of the sample.

The sample comes from a study of monozygotic twins with inflammatory bowel disease (dated by TCRdb to between 2018 and 2021). Broadly, across the study: A total of some 30 monozygotic twin pairs were included in the full study, comprising nine German pairs (four IBD-concordant, five IBD-discordant) and 19 IBD-discordant Danish pairs. Each individual had, on average, about 151 000 unique TCRalpha sequences and 181 000 unique TCRbeta sequences available for analysis. Within discordant pairs, disease-associated traits were sought mainly by comparing IBD patients with their genetically identical healthy co-twins. General study outcomes and caveats: Background noise and inter-individual variability may have been introduced into the repertoires by the differing immunosuppressive treatments among patients. Repertoire similarity did not differ between concordant and discordant twins, possibly due to limited statistical power. Fewer clonotypes were shared with other individuals by IBD patients than by healthy twins, most markedly in patients showing signs of disease activity. No single strong signal or clonotype linked to IBD turned up in the results, so the idea that one exists was not supported. The analysis was unable to tell apart different T cell subtypes. Measured by the inverse Simpson index, TCRbeta repertoire diversity was lower in IBD patients than in their healthy co-twins.

From each donor, an approximately 2.3 ml peripheral blood sample was collected into PAXgene tubes and kept at -80 degrees C. Without T cell sorting, total RNA was isolated from whole blood using the PAXgene blood miRNA kit on an automated QIAcube. Deep TCRalpha and TCRbeta repertoire profiling with unique molecular barcoding was performed on peripheral blood of monozygotic twin pairs concordant or discordant for inflammatory bowel disease. For every twin pair, smoking habits were documented, and each individual was categorised as a current, former or never smoker. Spanning cysteine to phenylalanine, the CDR3 consists of 11 amino acids. The DNA is not on file. The germline V gene specifies MNHNS as CDR1 and SASEGT as CDR2.

The receptor comes from a human donor with ulcerative colitis or Crohn's disease, or a healthy co-twin of an affected twin (not recorded which). The V gene is TRBV6-1 and the J gene is TRBJ1-1. The sequencing input was blood. The CDR3 region reads CASSGPSEAFF.